The 31 T cell receptor beta chains presented below share a single source sample, sequenced in a study of blood T cell repertoires in COVID-19. TCRdb's table, derived via immunoSEQ multiplex PCR, lists solely in-frame clones and lacks some. The sample includes approximately 150,000 clones, approximately 90% of them seen just once. The source material was peripheral blood. These receptors were taken from a woman between 50 and 59 years old with acute or convalescent COVID-19.

This clone occurred a few times. The chain couples TRBV11-3 to TRBJ2-7; 9 bases are a match to TRBD1. V lost 1 base and J lost 2; bases outside the gene matches: 0. The germline V gene has CDR1 SGHNT and CDR2 YENEEA. The CDR3 spans 14 residues. CDR3 sequence reads: CASSLGQGAYEQYF. Written as DNA, the CDR3 is TGTGCCAGCAGCTTAGGACAGGGGGCCTACGAGCAGTACTTC.

J is TRBJ1-1 and V is TRBV27; D is ambiguous. Germline-derived CDR1 and CDR2 are MNHEY and SMNVEV (reference sequence). There are 16 residues in the CDR3. V lost 6 bases, J lost 5 bases, and 22 bases lay in between. This chain's CDR3 is CASSQALPWRRTEAFF. DNA of the CDR3: TGTGCCAGCAGCCAAGCCCTCCCCTGGAGGCGAACTGAAGCTTTCTTT.

The chain links TRBV7-2 to TRBJ1-1; 7 nucleotides agree with TRBD1. The CDR3 spans 14 residues. V dropped 4 bases and J dropped 4; count of bases not matched to a gene: 6. CDR1 and CDR2 (germline): SGHTA, FQGNSA. CDR3 sequence (DNA): TGTGCCAGCAGCTATTCACAGGGGTCCACTGAAGCTTTCTTT. Translated: CASSYSQGSTEAFF. The full variable domain, completed using reference TRBV7-2 and TRBJ1-1, is GAGVSQSPSNKVTEKGKDVELRCDPISGHTALYWYRQSLGQGLEFLIYFQGNSAPDKSGLPSDRFSAERTGGSVSTLTIQRTQQEDSAVYLCASSYSQGSTEAFFGQGTRLTVV.

V gene TRBV6-5 combines with J gene TRBJ1-1; D is unclear. V lost 2 bases to trimming and J lost 3 bases, with 10 bases between them. Germline CDR1 and CDR2: MNHEY and SVGAGI. This CDR3 spans 14 amino acids. The CDR3 nucleotides are TGTGCCAGCAGTTACCAGGAGGGTTACACTGAAGCTTTCTTT. This codes for CASSYQEGYTEAFF.

For the CDR3, the DNA is TGTGCCTGGAGTGTTACAGGGGATAATTCACCCCTCCACTTT. Protein product: CAWSVTGDNSPLHF. This chain links TRBV30 with TRBJ1-6, with 7 nucleotides matching TRBD1. Germline V gene data show CDR1 as GTSNPN and CDR2 as SVGIG (reference sequence). The CDR3 has 14 amino acids. Trimming cost V 0 bases and J 5 bases; bases outside gene matches: 1. The full variable domain, with the rest looked up from reference TRBV30 and TRBJ1-6, is SQTIHQWPATLVQPVGSPLSLECTVEGTSNPNLYWYRQAAGRGLQLLFYSVGIGQISSEVPQNLSASRPQDRQFILSSKKLLLSDSGFYLCAWSVTGDNSPLHFGNGTRLTVT.

This clone was detected once. The chain joins TRBV30 to TRBJ2-4, with TRBD1 matching over 9 bases. The germline V gene has CDR1 GTSNPN and CDR2 SVGIG (reference sequence). CDR3 length: 11 residues. V dropped 1 base and J dropped 15; count of bases not matched to a gene: 4. Here the CDR3 DNA reads TGTGCCTGGAGTGCACAGGGGGCTCCGTACTTC. Translated, it gives CAWSAQGAPYF.

V usage is TRBV20-1 and J usage is TRBJ1-2; 8 nucleotides line up with TRBD1. Germline trimming cut 6 bases from V and 6 bases from J; bases unmatched to any gene: 3. Per the germline V gene, CDR1 is DFQATT and CDR2 is SNEGSKA (reference sequence). This CDR3 spans 11 amino acids. CDR3 in amino acids: CSARQGNGYTF. The CDR3 DNA reads TGCAGTGCGCGACAGGGGAATGGCTACACCTTC.

The chain recombines TRBV4-3 with TRBJ1-3; 10 positions match TRBD1. The ends lost 1 base at V and 4 bases at J; junction bases unmatched: 4. The CDR3 covers 16 residues. Germline-derived CDR1 and CDR2 are LGHNA and YSLEER. Here the CDR3 reads CASSQAGTGEGNTIYF. In DNA, the CDR3 is TGCGCCAGCAGCCAAGCCGGGACAGGGGAAGGAAACACCATATATTTT.

The chain recombines TRBV19 with TRBJ2-2, with D possibly being TRBD1 (5 bases). The CDR3 consists of 14 residues. With 0 bases removed from V and 6 bases from J, the gap between germline ends came to 8 bases. Per germline, CDR1 LNHDA and CDR2 SQIVND (reference sequence). The CDR3 nucleotides read TGTGCCAGTAGTATAGAGGCCAGGGCCGGGGAGCTGTTTTTT. Its protein product is CASSIEARAGELFF.

The rearrangement links TRBV19 to TRBJ1-4; 9 positions match TRBD1. This CDR3 has 16 residues. The V and J ends lost 1 base and 8 bases, in that order; junction bases with no gene match: 8. Germline CDR1 and CDR2: LNHDA and SQIVND (reference sequence). CDR3 in amino acids: CASSIGDRAGEEKLFF. DNA of the CDR3: TGTGCCAGTAGTATAGGGGACAGGGCGGGAGAGGAAAAACTGTTTTTT.

The chain recombines TRBV4-3 with TRBJ2-5; D may be TRBD1 (5 bases). The V end lost 3 bases, the J end lost 7 bases, and 18 bases lay between the germline ends. The germline gives CDR1 LGHNA, CDR2 YSLEER. This CDR3 is built from 15 residues. The CDR3 bases are TGCGCCAGCAGCCACCGTTATTCCCAGGGCGGGACCCAGTACTTC. Translating gives CASSHRYSQGGTQYF.

The rearrangement links TRBV5-1 to TRBJ2-3; maybe TRBD2 (6 bases). This CDR3 spans 15 amino acids. Germline CDR1 reads SGHRS; CDR2 reads YFSETQ. The V end lost 3 bases, the J end lost 6 bases, and 17 bases lay between the germline ends. The CDR3 protein is CASSWGTSSPDTQYF. The CDR3 nucleotides read TGCGCCAGCAGCTGGGGGACTTCCTCCCCGGATACGCAGTATTTT. Combining the CDR3 with reference TRBV5-1 and TRBJ2-3 gives the whole variable domain KAGVTQTPRYLIKTRGQQVTLSCSPISGHRSVSWYQQTPGQGLQFLFEYFSETQRNKGNFPGRFSGRQFSNSRSEMNVSTLELGDSALYLCASSWGTSSPDTQYFGPGTRLTVL.

This clone occurred once. The chain employs TRBV24-1 and TRBJ2-3, with 12 positions matching TRBD1. From germline, CDR1 is KGHDR and CDR2 SFDVKD. The CDR3 is made up of 17 amino acids. The trim removed 3 bases at V and 5 bases at J, leaving 8 bases unmatched. The CDR3 nucleotides are TGTGCCACCAGTGATCCCGGGACAGGGGGCTCTAAAGATACGCAGTATTTT. Protein product: CATSDPGTGGSKDTQYF.

The rearrangement uses TRBV5-4 and TRBJ2-3; D is unresolved. V dropped 5 bases and J dropped 6 bases, with 16 bases sitting between them. The CDR3 is 14 amino acids. The V gene's germline CDR1 is SGHNT and CDR2 YYREEE (reference sequence). The CDR3 DNA sequence: TGTGCCAGCAGTCGACCCGGGTCGGTGGATACGCAGTATTTT. Translated, it gives CASSRPGSVDTQYF.

This clone is a singleton in its sample. The chain links TRBV19 to TRBJ2-7; 15 bases match TRBD2. Germline values: CDR1 LNHDA, CDR2 SQIVND (reference sequence). The CDR3 is made up of 15 amino acids. V gave up 6 bases and J gave up 1 base; unmatched junction bases: 1. The CDR3 coding sequence is TGTGCCAGTAGCGGACTAGCGGGAGGGTCCTACGAGCAGTACTTC. Its protein is CASSGLAGGSYEQYF.

This clone came up once. The rearrangement joins TRBV7-9 to TRBJ1-5, with 8 bases fitting TRBD1. This CDR3 region has 15 residues. Trimming removed 5 bases from V and 0 bases from J; junction bases left unmatched: 3. Germline V gene data show CDR1 as SEHNR and CDR2 as FQNEAQ (reference sequence). CDR3 nucleotide sequence: TGTGCCAGCAGCCCACAGGGGGATAGCAATCAGCCCCAGCATTTT. Amino acids: CASSPQGDSNQPQHF. Full variable domain (outside the CDR3, taken from reference TRBV7-9 and TRBJ1-5): DTGVSQNPRHKITKRGQNVTFRCDPISEHNRLYWYRQTLGQGPEFLTYFQNEAQLEKSRLLSDRFSAERPKGSFSTLEIQRTEQGDSAMYLCASSPQGDSNQPQHFGDGTRLSIL.

V gene TRBV6-6 combines with J gene TRBJ1-6; D uncertain. The germline gives CDR1 MNHNY, CDR2 SVGAGI (reference sequence). V was trimmed by 0 bases and J by 7 bases, leaving 7 bases between them. The CDR3 is made up of 14 amino acids. CDR3 nucleotide sequence: TGTGCCAGCAGTTACTCCGGGGAGAATTCACCCCTCCACTTT. Translating gives CASSYSGENSPLHF.

The V call is TRBV13, the J call TRBJ1-1; the D is unclear. With 7 bases removed from V and 8 bases from J, the gap between germline ends came to 20 bases. CDR1 and CDR2 (germline): PRHDT, FYEKMQ (reference sequence). The length of the CDR3 is 14 residues. Here the CDR3 DNA reads TGTGCCAGCACGCCCGAGTTGAGGGCATTCGAAGCTTTCTTT. Its protein is CASTPELRAFEAFF.

This chain links TRBV18 with TRBJ1-2; 8 positions agree with TRBD1. J was trimmed by 8 bases and V by 1 base; bases with no gene match: 6. The CDR3 runs to 14 residues. The V gene's germline CDR1 is KGHSH and CDR2 LQKENI. CDR3 residues: CASSPLDRVGGYTF. In nucleotides, the CDR3 is TGTGCCAGCTCACCACTGGACAGGGTTGGGGGCTACACCTTC.

This clone has a handful of counts. The rearrangement links TRBV9 to TRBJ1-1, with 8 bases fitting TRBD1. V was pared by 3 bases and J by 5 bases, with 6 bases of the junction left unmatched. This CDR3 is built from 14 residues. CDR1 and CDR2 (germline): SGDLS, YYNGEE. CDR3 sequence (DNA): TGTGCCAGCAGCGGGACAGGGAAAATGACTGAAGCTTTCTTT. Amino acid sequence: CASSGTGKMTEAFF.

The rearrangement links TRBV2 to TRBJ1-2; D is undetermined. The length of the CDR3 is 11 residues. Trimming shortened V by 6 bases and J by 7 bases, and 9 bases separated the two germline ends. CDR1 is SNHLY and CDR2 is FYNNEI in the germline V gene. The DNA for the CDR3 is TGTGCCAGCAGCCCCGGTACTGGCTACACCTTC. Protein sequence: CASSPGTGYTF.

The V call is TRBV24-1, the J call TRBJ1-2, with 7 bases identical to TRBD1. The V gene end was trimmed by 4 bases and the J gene end by 5 bases; junction bases not matched to a gene: 6. Germline V gene data show CDR1 as KGHDR and CDR2 as SFDVKD. This CDR3 is 14 amino acids long. The CDR3 region has the DNA TGTGCCACCAGTGACTCACGACAGGGTTATGGCTACACCTTC. Protein product: CATSDSRQGYGYTF.

V is TRBV25-1 and J is TRBJ1-2; possible D gene TRBD1, 6 bases. V lost 6 bases and J lost 2, with 16 bases in between. Looked up from germline, CDR1 is MGHDK and CDR2 is SYGVNS. This CDR3 comprises 15 residues. The CDR3 sequence is CASSDDNRANYGYTF. The CDR3 region has the DNA TGTGCCAGCAGCGATGATAACAGGGCCAACTATGGCTACACCTTC.

This chain links TRBV5-1 with TRBJ1-4; TRBD1 is a possible D gene (6 bases). This CDR3 has 15 amino acids. V shed 4 bases and J shed 3 bases, with 13 bases lying between them. Germline CDR1 reads SGHRS; CDR2 reads YFSETQ. This CDR3 reads CASSTDGQSNEKLFF. The DNA of the CDR3 is TGCGCCAGCAGCACGGACGGACAGTCTAATGAAAAACTGTTTTTT.

The chain employs TRBV30 and TRBJ1-1, with D possibly being TRBD1 (5 bases). With 8 bases removed from V and 3 bases from J, the gap between germline ends came to 10 bases. The CDR3 has 11 amino acids. CDR1 and CDR2 from the germline V gene are GTSNPN and SVGIG (reference sequence). The CDR3 loop is CAGEGDTEAFF. CDR3 DNA sequence: TGTGCCGGAGAAGGGGACACTGAAGCTTTCTTT. Full variable domain (rest looked up from reference TRBV30 and TRBJ1-1): SQTIHQWPATLVQPVGSPLSLECTVEGTSNPNLYWYRQAAGRGLQLLFYSVGIGQISSEVPQNLSASRPQDRQFILSSKKLLLSDSGFYLCAGEGDTEAFFGQGTRLTVV.

V usage is TRBV11-3 and J usage is TRBJ1-1; the D is unclear. There are 15 residues in the CDR3. Trimming shortened V by 6 bases and J by 6 bases, and 20 bases separated the two germline ends. The germline CDR1 and CDR2 sequences are SGHNT and YENEEA. CDR3 sequence: CASSLRSGWPPEAFF. CDR3 coding DNA: TGTGCCAGCAGTTTACGGTCGGGGTGGCCTCCTGAAGCTTTCTTT.

This clone came up a few times. The V call is TRBV5-1, the J call TRBJ1-4; 7 positions match TRBD1. CDR3 length: 15 residues. Germline CDR1 and CDR2: SGHRS and YFSETQ. V lost 4 bases and J lost 4; bases outside the gene matches: 7. The CDR3, as DNA: TGCGCCAGCAGCAGGCGACAGGGAATTAATGAAAAACTGTTTTTT. It specifies CASSRRQGINEKLFF.

This clone was counted a few times. The rearrangement uses TRBV7-6 and TRBJ2-3, with TRBD2 identical over 10 bases. The CDR3 is 18 residues long. The germline V gene encodes CDR1 SGHVS and CDR2 FNYEAQ. With V trimmed by 0 bases and J by 5 bases, 11 bases remained unmatched. This CDR3 reads CASSLAPPAGGPGDTQYF. CDR3 DNA sequence: TGTGCCAGCAGCTTAGCCCCCCCAGCGGGAGGGCCAGGAGATACGCAGTATTTT.

This chain links TRBV27 with TRBJ2-5; 9 nucleotides agree with TRBD1. V dropped 5 bases and J dropped 5; count of bases not matched to a gene: 15. This CDR3 has 17 residues. The germline V gene has CDR1 MNHEY and CDR2 SMNVEV (reference sequence). CDR3 sequence (DNA): TGTGCCAGCAGTCCCACAGGGGGCGCGGCGGTAGAGGAGACCCAGTACTTC. Translation gives CASSPTGGAAVEETQYF.

J is TRBJ2-5 and V is TRBV10-3; 9 positions match TRBD2. This CDR3 is built from 15 residues. Trimming cost V 6 bases and J 1 base; bases outside gene matches: 6. Germline lookup yields CDR1 ENHRY and CDR2 SYGVKD. The CDR3 DNA reads as TGTGCCATCAGCTATAGCGGGGGCCCCCAAGAGACCCAGTACTTC. It translates to CAISYSGGPQETQYF.

The J gene is TRBJ1-5, the V gene TRBV6-5, with D unclear. CDR1 is MNHEY, CDR2 SVGAGI, per germline. The CDR3 consists of 13 residues. V gave up 5 bases and J gave up 0 bases, with 5 bases separating them. CDR3 residues: CASSQISNQPQHF. CDR3 sequence (DNA): TGTGCCAGCAGTCAGATTAGCAATCAGCCCCAGCATTTT.